The sequence of this T cell receptor beta chain was determined in a study of cytomegalovirus exposure and HLA in healthy donors. About the study: There were fewer than 130 million unique TCR beta sequences, drawn from approximately 190 million T cells, in an earlier analysis.

60 Vbeta and 13 Jbeta primers were used in PCR. Libraries were prepared by immunoSEQ multiplex PCR; TCRdb keeps only in-frame clonotypes and omits some of them. The data show around 210,000 clones, around 75% seen once. The CDR3 contains 12 residues. V was trimmed by 8 bases and J by 2 bases, leaving 10 bases between them. The germline V gene encodes CDR1 SGHTA and CDR2 FQGTGA. The chain couples TRBV7-3 to TRBJ2-7, with TRBD1 as a possible D gene (5 bases). This receptor was obtained from a male donor in good health and CMV-seropositive. Sequences were obtained from PBMCs. The DNA of the CDR3 is TGTGCCAGCCCAGGGAAGACCTACGAGCAGTACTTC. Translating it yields CASPGKTYEQYF.